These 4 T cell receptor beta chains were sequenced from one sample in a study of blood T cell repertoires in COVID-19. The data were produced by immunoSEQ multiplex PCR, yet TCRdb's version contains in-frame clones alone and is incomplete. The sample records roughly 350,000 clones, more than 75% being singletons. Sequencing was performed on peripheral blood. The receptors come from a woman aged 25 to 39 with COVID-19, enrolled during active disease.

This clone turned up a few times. The CDR3 is CASGLVPGQGRTGELFF. CDR3 nucleotide sequence: TGTGCTAGTGGTTTGGTACCCGGACAGGGGCGAACCGGGGAGCTGTTTTTT. The chain links TRBV12-5 to TRBJ2-2; TRBD1 matches 9 bases. The CDR3 is 17 residues long. After removal of 0 bases from V and 5 bases from J, the junction contained 7 bases not matched to a gene. From germline, CDR1 is LGHNT and CDR2 FRNRAP.

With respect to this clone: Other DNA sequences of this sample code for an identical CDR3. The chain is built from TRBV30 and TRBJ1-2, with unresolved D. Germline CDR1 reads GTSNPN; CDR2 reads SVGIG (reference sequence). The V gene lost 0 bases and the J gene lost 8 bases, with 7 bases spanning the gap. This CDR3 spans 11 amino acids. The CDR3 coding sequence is TGTGCCTGGAGTGTAGGCGGGGGCTACACCTTC. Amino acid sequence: CAWSVGGGYTF.

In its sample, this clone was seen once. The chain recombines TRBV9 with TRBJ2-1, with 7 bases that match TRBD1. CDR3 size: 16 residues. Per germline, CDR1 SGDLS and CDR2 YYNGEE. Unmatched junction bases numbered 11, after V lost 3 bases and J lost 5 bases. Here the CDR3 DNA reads TGTGCCAGCAGCGCCCCTCGGACAGGCCGAAACAATGAGCAGTTCTTC. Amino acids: CASSAPRTGRNNEQFF.

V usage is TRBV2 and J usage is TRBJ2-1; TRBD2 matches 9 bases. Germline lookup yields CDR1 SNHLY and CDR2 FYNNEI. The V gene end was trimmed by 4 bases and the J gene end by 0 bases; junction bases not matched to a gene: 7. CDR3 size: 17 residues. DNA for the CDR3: TGTGCCAGCAGTGGGGCGGGAGGGCCTAGCTCCTACAATGAGCAGTTCTTC. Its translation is CASSGAGGPSSYNEQFF.